This T cell receptor (beta chain) was profiled in a study of T cells after yellow fever vaccination. CDR1 and CDR2 (germline): SNHLY, FYNNEI. The CDR3 totals 11 residues. Trimming pared 11 bases from V and 5 bases from J, leaving 12 bases between. The study made its TCR cDNA through 5'RACE template switching. That step introduced a universal primer site along with UMIs. TCRdb passed the 5' RACE reads through MiXCR, listing each CDR3 protein once. The sample includes 620,000 or so distinct CDR3 sequences, about 17% seen only once; the top ten take around 15%. Study-level points and caveats: The secondary T-cell response peaked on day 5, not day 15, but was weaker. Few clonotypes appeared in both CD4 and CD8 compartments. One caveat is that FACS-sorted repertoires could contain abundant clonotypes contaminating from the bulk population.

This clonotype was detected only a few times. The antigen is unknown. This receptor was taken from a man aged 18 to 29 who received the YFV17D yellow fever vaccine. This rearrangement joins TRBV2 to TRBJ2-5; D may correspond to TRBD1 or TRBD2 (6 bases each). The sample was PBMCs, taken around 5 days after the first yellow fever vaccination. CDR3 sequence: CAVQGGETQYF. The CDR3 bases are TGTGCCGTCCAAGGGGGGGAGACCCAGTACTTC. The full variable domain, completed using reference TRBV2 and TRBJ2-5, is EPEVTQTPSHQVTQMGQEVILRCVPISNHLYFYWYRQILGQKVEFLVSFYNNEISEKSEIFDDQFSVERPDGSNFTLKIRSTKLEDSAMYFCAVQGGETQYFGPGTRLLVL.